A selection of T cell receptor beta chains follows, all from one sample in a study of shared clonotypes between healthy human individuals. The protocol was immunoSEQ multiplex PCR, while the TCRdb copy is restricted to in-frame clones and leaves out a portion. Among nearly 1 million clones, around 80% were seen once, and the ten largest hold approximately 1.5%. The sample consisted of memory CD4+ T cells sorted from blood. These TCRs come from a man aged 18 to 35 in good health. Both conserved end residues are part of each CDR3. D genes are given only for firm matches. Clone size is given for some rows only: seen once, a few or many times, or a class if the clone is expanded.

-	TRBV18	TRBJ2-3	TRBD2	TGTGCCAGCTCACCTAGCGGGAGGGGCACAGATACGCAGTATTTT	CASSPSGRGTDTQYF
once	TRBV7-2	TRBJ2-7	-	TGTGCCAGCAGCTTAGCCCTTGGGCAGGGGTTATACGAGCAGTACTTC	CASSLALGQGLYEQYF
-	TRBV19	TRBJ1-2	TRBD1	TGTGCCAGTAGAGTCAGACAGGGCTATGGCTACACCTTC	CASRVRQGYGYTF
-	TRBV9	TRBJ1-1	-	TGTGCCAGCAGCGTAGTAACAGGTAACACTGAAGCTTTCTTT	CASSVVTGNTEAFF
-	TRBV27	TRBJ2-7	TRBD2	TGTGCCAGCAGTTCTCGGGAGGGGGACGAGCAGTACTTC	CASSSREGDEQYF
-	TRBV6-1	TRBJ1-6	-	TGTGCCAGCACTCAAGACAGATATAATTCACCCCTCCACTTT	CASTQDRYNSPLHF
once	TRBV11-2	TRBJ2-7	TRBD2	TGTGCCAGCAGCCCCCCGGCGGGAGGGCAGGGCGAGCAGTACTTC	CASSPPAGGQGEQYF
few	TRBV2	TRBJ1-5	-	TGTGCCAGCAGTGGCAGCTATAGCAATCAGCCCCAGCATTTT	CASSGSYSNQPQHF
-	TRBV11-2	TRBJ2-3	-	TGTGCCAGCAGCTTAGCAGGAGGGGTGAATGCAGATACGCAGTATTTT	CASSLAGGVNADTQYF
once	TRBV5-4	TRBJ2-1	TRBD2	TGTGCCAGCAGCCCGGGGACTAGCGGGGCTTACAATGAGCAGTTCTTC	CASSPGTSGAYNEQFF
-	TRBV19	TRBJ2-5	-	TGTGCCAGTAGTATCGGGGTACAAGAGACCCAGTACTTC	CASSIGVQETQYF
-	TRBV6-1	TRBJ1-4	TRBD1	TGTGCCAGCAGGGACAGGGGTACTAATGAAAAACTGTTTTTT	CASRDRGTNEKLFF
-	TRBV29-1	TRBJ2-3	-	TGCAGCGTTAACGGGGAAAGCACAGATACGCAGTATTTT	CSVNGESTDTQYF
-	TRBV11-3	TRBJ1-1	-	TGTGCCAGCAGCTTGGCCCCAAACACTGAAGCTTTCTTT	CASSLAPNTEAFF
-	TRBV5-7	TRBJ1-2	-	TGTGCCAGCAGCTACCGGGCCAACCTAAAAAACTATGGCTACACCTTC	CASSYRANLKNYGYTF
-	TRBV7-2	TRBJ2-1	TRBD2	TGTGCCAGCAGCTTAGCTAGCGGGGGGCCGTACAATGAGCAGTTCTTC	CASSLASGGPYNEQFF
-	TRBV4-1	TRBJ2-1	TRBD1	TGCGCCAGCAGCAGCCCGGGACAGGGGGTCAATGAGCAGTTCTTC	CASSSPGQGVNEQFF
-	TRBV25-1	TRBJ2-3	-	TGTGCCAGTGCGGGGGCACCGGATACGCAGTATTTT	CASAGAPDTQYF
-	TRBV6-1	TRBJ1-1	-	TGTGCCAGCAAGCGGATGAACACTGAAGCTTTCTTT	CASKRMNTEAFF
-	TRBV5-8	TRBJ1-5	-	TGTGCCAGCAGCTTATCCGGGACGGGGTTTCAGCCCCAGCATTTT	CASSLSGTGFQPQHF
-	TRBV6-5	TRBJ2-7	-	TGTGCCAGCAGTTACTCGGGACCCTTGCCCTACGAGCAGTACTTC	CASSYSGPLPYEQYF
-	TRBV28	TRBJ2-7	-	TGTGCCAGCAGTTCCTTAGCGTTGACCTACGAGCAGTACTTC	CASSSLALTYEQYF
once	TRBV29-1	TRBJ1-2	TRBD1	TGCAGCGTTGAAGGGGCAGGGGGTTATGGCTACACCTTC	CSVEGAGGYGYTF
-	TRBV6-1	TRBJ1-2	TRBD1	TGTGCCAGCAGCGAGGACAGGGGAGGGTATGGCTACACCTTC	CASSEDRGGYGYTF
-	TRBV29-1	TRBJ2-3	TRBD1	TGCAGCGCTGGACAGGGGAATGAGGATACGCAGTATTTT	CSAGQGNEDTQYF
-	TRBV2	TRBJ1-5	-	TGTGCCAGCAGTGAGTCCGGGTCTAAGAATCAGCCCCAGCATTTT	CASSESGSKNQPQHF
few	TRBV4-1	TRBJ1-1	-	TGCGCCAGCAGCCCCCCCGGGACATCGGGTGAAGCTTTCTTT	CASSPPGTSGEAFF
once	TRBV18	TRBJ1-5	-	TGTGCCAGCTCCCTCGACAGCAATCAGCCCCAGCATTTT	CASSLDSNQPQHF
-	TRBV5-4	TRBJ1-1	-	TGTGCCAGCAGCTTCGGGATAAAGGGCACTGAAGCTTTCTTT	CASSFGIKGTEAFF
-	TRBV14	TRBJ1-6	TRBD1	TGTGCCAGCAGCCCGGACAGGGGGTTTTCACCCCTCCACTTT	CASSPDRGFSPLHF
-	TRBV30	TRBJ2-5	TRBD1	TGTGCCTGGAGCGGACAGGGGGGACGAGAGACCCAGTACTTC	CAWSGQGGRETQYF
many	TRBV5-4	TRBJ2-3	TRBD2	TGTGCCAGCAGCTTGGTCCAACTAGCGGGGGGTTTCACAGATACGCAGTATTTT	CASSLVQLAGGFTDTQYF
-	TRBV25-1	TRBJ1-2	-	TGTGCCAGCAGTCTTGACTATGGCTACACCTTC	CASSLDYGYTF
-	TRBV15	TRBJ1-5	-	TGTGCCACCAGCAGGCGGGACGTCAATCAGCCCCAGCATTTT	CATSRRDVNQPQHF
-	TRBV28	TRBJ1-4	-	TGTGCCAGCAGGATTACAGGGACTTACGAAAAACTGTTTTTT	CASRITGTYEKLFF
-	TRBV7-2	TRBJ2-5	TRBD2	TGTGCCAGCAGCTTTGTAGCGGGAGGGCCGTGGGAGACCCAGTACTTC	CASSFVAGGPWETQYF
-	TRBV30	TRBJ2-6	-	TGTGCCTGGGGTAGCGGCTCTGGGGCCAACGTCCTGACTTTC	CAWGSGSGANVLTF
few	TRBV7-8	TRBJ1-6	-	TGTGCCAGCAGCCCAAACACGTATTCGGCCCTCCACTTT	CASSPNTYSALHF
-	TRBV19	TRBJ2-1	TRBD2	TGTGCCAGTAGTACAGCGGGGAGCTCCTACAATGAGCAGTTCTTC	CASSTAGSSYNEQFF
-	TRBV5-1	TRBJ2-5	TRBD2	TGCGCCAGCAGCCCAGCGGGGGGAAGGGAGACCCAGTACTTC	CASSPAGGRETQYF
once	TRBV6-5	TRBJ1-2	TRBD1	TGTGCCAGCAGGCGACAGGGGGCGTGGGGCTACACCTTC	CASRRQGAWGYTF
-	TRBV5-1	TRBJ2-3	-	TGCGCCAGCAGCTCGCAACAGGGTCGAGATACGCAGTATTTT	CASSSQQGRDTQYF
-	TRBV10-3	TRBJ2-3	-	TGTGCCATCAGTGAGTTGGACGTTCGAGATACGCAGTATTTT	CAISELDVRDTQYF
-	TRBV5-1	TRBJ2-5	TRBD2	TGCGCCAGCAGCCCCCGTCTAGCGGGGCCGGAGACCCAGTACTTC	CASSPRLAGPETQYF
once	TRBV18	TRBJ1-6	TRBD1	TGTGCCAGCTCACCAGGACAGGATAATTCACCCCTCCACTTT	CASSPGQDNSPLHF
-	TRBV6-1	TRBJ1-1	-	TGTGCCAGCAGTGAAGAGGGGGGGAGGAACACTGAAGCTTTCTTT	CASSEEGGRNTEAFF